This T cell receptor beta chain was obtained from a study of OX40 agonist ivuxolimab in advanced cancers. Only in-frame clones appear in the TCRdb table, and some are missing; sequencing was by immunoSEQ multiplex PCR. The sample holds 19,000 or so clones, about 90% seen once. It was autoimmune disease history or systemic immunosuppression that excluded patients. With 3 bases removed from V and 5 bases from J, the gap between germline ends came to 6 bases. This CDR3 region has 12 residues. Germline CDR1 reads SGDLS; CDR2 reads YYNGEE. The chain recombines TRBV9 with TRBJ1-3; D is undetermined. The sample consisted of CD4+ or CD8+ T cells sorted from blood, taken in a trial of the OX40 agonist ivuxolimab. The TCR originated in an adult with an advanced solid tumor such as melanoma, head and neck, liver or kidney cancer. The CDR3 sequence: CASSANRNTIYF. CDR3 DNA sequence: TGTGCCAGCAGCGCAAACAGAAACACCATATATTTT. The whole variable domain, filled in from reference TRBV9 and TRBJ1-3, reads DSGVTQTPKHLITATGQRVTLRCSPRSGDLSVYWYQQSLDQGLQFLIQYYNGEERAKGNILERFSAQQFPDLHSELNLSSLELGDSALYFCASSANRNTIYFGEGSWLTVV.